This entry lists 10 T cell receptor beta chains sequenced from one sample in a study of blood T cell repertoires in COVID-19. Method: immunoSEQ multiplex PCR; TCRdb's copy keeps in-frame clones and lacks some. The sample has roughly 240,000 clones, around nine tenths seen once; the top ten hold roughly 1.6%. The sample was peripheral blood. These receptors came from a woman aged 55-69 years who had recovered from COVID-19.

The CDR3 sequence: CASSLERGQGYGYTF. The CDR3 DNA follows: TGCGCCAGCAGCTTGGAACGTGGGCAGGGTTATGGCTACACCTTC. The J gene is TRBJ1-2, the V gene TRBV5-1; D may be TRBD1 (5 bases). This CDR3 contains 15 residues. Per germline, CDR1 SGHRS and CDR2 YFSETQ. Trimming pared 0 bases from V and 5 bases from J, leaving 14 bases between.

The chain has TRBV15 and TRBJ1-5; D remains unclear. V was trimmed by 2 bases and J by 3 bases, leaving 5 bases between them. This CDR3 has 13 amino acids. Germline CDR1 LNHNV, CDR2 YYDKDF (reference sequence). The CDR3, as DNA: TGTGCCACCAGCAGACAGAACAATCAGCCCCAGCATTTT. It yields the protein CATSRQNNQPQHF.

The chain uses TRBV9 and TRBJ1-6; TRBD1 matches at 7 bases. V shed 3 bases and J 10 bases; nucleotides not matched to a gene: 7. Germline-derived CDR1 and CDR2 are SGDLS and YYNGEE. The CDR3 spans 14 residues. The CDR3 nucleotides are TGTGCCAGCAGCGCCCCGGACAGGCTCTCACCCCTCCACTTT. Residues: CASSAPDRLSPLHF.

The chain combines TRBV2 with TRBJ1-1; D is perhaps TRBD1 (6 bases). The CDR3 runs 13 residues. Germline CDR1 SNHLY, CDR2 FYNNEI. With 7 bases removed from V and 6 bases from J, the gap between germline ends came to 15 bases. The CDR3 here is CASTQPGGPEAFF. CDR3 bases: TGTGCCAGCACCCAGCCGGGGGGCCCTGAAGCTTTCTTT.

The chain recombines TRBV6-4 with TRBJ1-6, with a possible D match to TRBD1 (6 bases). V lost 9 bases to trimming and J lost 7 bases, with 19 bases between them. Germline V gene sequence: CDR1 MRHNA, CDR2 SNTAGT. The CDR3 sequence is 15 residues long. The CDR3 region is CARPQGSGTNSPLHF. The CDR3 nucleotides are TGTGCCAGACCACAGGGCTCCGGTACGAATTCACCCCTCCACTTT.

The chain employs TRBV28 and TRBJ1-2; perhaps TRBD1 as D (5 bases). CDR1 and CDR2 (germline): MDHEN, SYDVKM. The CDR3 is made up of 14 amino acids. V lost 7 bases to trimming and J lost 4 bases, with 16 bases between them. The CDR3: CASNNDSFFYGYTF. The DNA of the CDR3 is TGTGCCAGCAATAACGACAGCTTTTTCTATGGCTACACCTTC.

J is TRBJ2-7 and V is TRBV27, with D tentatively TRBD2 (5 bases). The CDR3 runs 16 residues. The germline V and J ends were trimmed by 6 bases and 2 bases, with 20 bases remaining between them. Germline V gives CDR1 MNHEY, CDR2 SMNVEV (reference sequence). The CDR3 DNA is TGTGCCAGCAGACACAAGCTTGGACTGATAGCCTACGAGCAGTACTTC. Translating gives CASRHKLGLIAYEQYF.

This sequence joins TRBV6-5 and TRBJ2-1, with D perhaps TRBD1 (5 bases). Germline values: CDR1 MNHEY, CDR2 SVGAGI. The CDR3 runs to 15 residues. V was cut by 10 bases and J by 6 bases, with 22 bases left in between. The CDR3 nucleotides are TGTGCCACCACCAATAATGTAGGACAAGGCAATGAGCAGTTCTTC. Residues: CATTNNVGQGNEQFF.

The genes are TRBV5-1 and TRBJ1-1; D perhaps matches TRBD1 (6 bases). Germline V gives CDR1 SGHRS, CDR2 YFSETQ. The CDR3 is made up of 15 amino acids. The V gene lost 3 bases and the J gene lost 2 bases, with 14 bases spanning the gap. In nucleotides, the CDR3 is TGCGCCAGCAGCTACGCAGGGGCTAGAAACACTGAAGCTTTCTTT. The encoded protein is CASSYAGARNTEAFF.

The gene calls are TRBV5-4 and TRBJ2-5; D gene unclear. CDR1 is SGHNT and CDR2 is YYREEE in the germline V gene (reference sequence). The CDR3 runs 15 residues. Trimming cost V 3 bases and J 4 bases, with 16 bases left between them. CDR3 region: CASSSIGYRGETQYF. CDR3 DNA: TGTGCCAGCAGCTCCATCGGATATAGAGGAGAGACCCAGTACTTC. The full variable domain, completed using reference TRBV5-4 and TRBJ2-5, is ETGVTQSPTHLIKTRGQQVTLRCSSQSGHNTVSWYQQALGQGPQFIFQYYREEENGRGNFPPRFSGLQFPNYSSELNVNALELDDSALYLCASSSIGYRGETQYFGPGTRLLVL.